This entry is about one TCR beta chain. Its antigen is unidentified. An end of the junction differs from the germline gene, which may be a read error. The read falls 3 residues short of the CDR3 end, and the missing part is taken from the germline J gene. Other DNA sequences of this sample code for an identical CDR3. Cervical HPV DNA detected by MY09/MY11 PCR, typed by dot-blot. Assay: immunoSEQ multiplex PCR; the TCRdb copy retains only in-frame clones and omits some. The sample has over 30,000 clones. The CDR3 is made up of 15 amino acids. The germline V gene encodes CDR1 SGHTA and CDR2 FQGTGA. This specimen comes from a study of T cells in women clearing cervical HPV infection. On the study more broadly: Blood came at first lesion visit for cases, post-clearance for controls.

Study results and caveats: TRBV6-7 abundance was lower in cases than controls (around 0.1% versus 0.15%). Timing of associations relative to infection is unclear; T-cell subsets were not isolated.

The V gene is TRBV7-3, the J gene TRBJ1-3; the D gene is possibly TRBD1 (6 bases). This clonotype was obtained from a woman between 18 and 69 years old with a cervical HPV16 infection that either progressed to CIN3+ or cleared (not recorded which). The sample taken for sequencing was blood buffy coat. This CDR3 is CASSLSRGAGNTIYF. The covered CDR3 bases are TGTGCCAGCAGCTTATCACGGGGGGCTGGAAACACG.